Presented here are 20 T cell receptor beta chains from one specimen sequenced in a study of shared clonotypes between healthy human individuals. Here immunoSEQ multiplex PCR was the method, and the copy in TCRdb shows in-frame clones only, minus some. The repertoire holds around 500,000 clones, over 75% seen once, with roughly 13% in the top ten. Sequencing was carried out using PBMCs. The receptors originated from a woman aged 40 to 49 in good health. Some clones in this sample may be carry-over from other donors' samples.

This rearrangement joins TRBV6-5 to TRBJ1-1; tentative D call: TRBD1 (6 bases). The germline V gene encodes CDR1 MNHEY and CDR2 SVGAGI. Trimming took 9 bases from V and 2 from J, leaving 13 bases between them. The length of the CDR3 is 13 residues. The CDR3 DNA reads TGTGCCAGTAGATGGACAGTCAACACTGAAGCTTTCTTT. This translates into CASRWTVNTEAFF.

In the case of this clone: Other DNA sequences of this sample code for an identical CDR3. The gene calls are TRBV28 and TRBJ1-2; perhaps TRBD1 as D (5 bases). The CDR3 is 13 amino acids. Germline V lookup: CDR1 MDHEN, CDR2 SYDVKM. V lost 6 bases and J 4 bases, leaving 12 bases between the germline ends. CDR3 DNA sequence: TGTGCCAGCAGCCTGGGGGGGAGCTATGGCTACACCTTC. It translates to CASSLGGSYGYTF.

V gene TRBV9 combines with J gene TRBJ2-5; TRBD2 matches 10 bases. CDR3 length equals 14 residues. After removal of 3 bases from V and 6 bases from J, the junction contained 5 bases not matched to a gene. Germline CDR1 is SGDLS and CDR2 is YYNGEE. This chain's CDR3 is CASSGGLAEQTQYF. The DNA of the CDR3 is TGTGCCAGCAGCGGTGGACTAGCGGAACAGACCCAGTACTTC. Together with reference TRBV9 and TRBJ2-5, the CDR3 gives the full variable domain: DSGVTQTPKHLITATGQRVTLRCSPRSGDLSVYWYQQSLDQGLQFLIQYYNGEERAKGNILERFSAQQFPDLHSELNLSSLELGDSALYFCASSGGLAEQTQYFGPGTRLLVL.

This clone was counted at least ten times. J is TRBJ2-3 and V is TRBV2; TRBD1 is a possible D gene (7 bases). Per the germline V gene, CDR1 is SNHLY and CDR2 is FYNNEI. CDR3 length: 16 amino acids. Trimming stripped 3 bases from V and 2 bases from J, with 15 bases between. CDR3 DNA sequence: TGTGCCAGCAGTGACGGGGGACAGAGCTACACAGATACGCAGTATTTT. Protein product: CASSDGGQSYTDTQYF.

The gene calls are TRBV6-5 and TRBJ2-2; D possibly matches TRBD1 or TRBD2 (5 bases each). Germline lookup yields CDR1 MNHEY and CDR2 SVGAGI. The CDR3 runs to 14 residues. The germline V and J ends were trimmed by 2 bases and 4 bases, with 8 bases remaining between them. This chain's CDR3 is CASSYVGTTGELFF. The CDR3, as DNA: TGTGCCAGCAGTTACGTAGGGACCACCGGGGAGCTGTTTTTT.

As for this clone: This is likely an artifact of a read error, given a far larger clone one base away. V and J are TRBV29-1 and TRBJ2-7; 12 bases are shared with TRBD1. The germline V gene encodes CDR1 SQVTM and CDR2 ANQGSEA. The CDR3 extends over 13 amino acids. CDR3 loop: CNGGDRGPNEQYF. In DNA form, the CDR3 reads TGCAACGGGGGGGACAGGGGGCCCAACGAGCAGTACTTC.

The CDR3 spells CAWSVKGYSDTQYF. CDR3 DNA: TGTGCCTGGAGTGTAAAGGGGTACTCAGATACGCAGTATTTT. The chain carries TRBV30 and TRBJ2-3; possible D gene TRBD1, 5 bases. Germline lookup yields CDR1 GTSNPN and CDR2 SVGIG (reference sequence). The ends were cut back, 0 bases at V and 4 bases at J, with 11 bases in the middle. This CDR3 is 14 amino acids long.

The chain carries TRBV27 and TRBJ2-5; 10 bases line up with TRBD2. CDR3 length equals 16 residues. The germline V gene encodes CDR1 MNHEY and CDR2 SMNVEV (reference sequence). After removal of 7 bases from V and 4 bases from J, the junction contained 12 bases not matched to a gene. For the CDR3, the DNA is TGTGCCAGCAATCTTCCACAGCGGGAGGGCCTAGAGACCCAGTACTTC. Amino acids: CASNLPQREGLETQYF.

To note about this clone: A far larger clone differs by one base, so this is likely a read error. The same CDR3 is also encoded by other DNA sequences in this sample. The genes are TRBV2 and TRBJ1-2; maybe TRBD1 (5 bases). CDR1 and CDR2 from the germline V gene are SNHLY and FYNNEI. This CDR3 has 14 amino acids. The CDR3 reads CASIALRGGYGYTF. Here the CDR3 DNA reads TGTGCTAGCATTGCGTTGAGGGGAGGGTATGGCTACACCTTC.

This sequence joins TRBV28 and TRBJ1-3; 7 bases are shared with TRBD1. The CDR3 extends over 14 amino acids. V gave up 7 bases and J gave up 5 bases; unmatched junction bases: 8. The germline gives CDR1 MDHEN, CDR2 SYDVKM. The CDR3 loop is CASTRDRARNTIYF. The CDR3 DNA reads TGTGCCAGCACCCGAGACAGGGCGAGAAACACCATATATTTT.

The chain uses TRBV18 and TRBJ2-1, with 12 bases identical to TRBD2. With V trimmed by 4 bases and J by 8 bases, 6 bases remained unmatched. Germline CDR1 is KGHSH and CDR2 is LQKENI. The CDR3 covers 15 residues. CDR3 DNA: TGTGCCAGCTCACAGACTAGCGGGAGTGAGTATGAGCAGTTCTTC. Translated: CASSQTSGSEYEQFF.

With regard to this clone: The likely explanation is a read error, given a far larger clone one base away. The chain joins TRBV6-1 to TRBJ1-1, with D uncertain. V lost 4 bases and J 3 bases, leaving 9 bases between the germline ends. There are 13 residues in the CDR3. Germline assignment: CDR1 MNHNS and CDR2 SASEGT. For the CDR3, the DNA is TGTGCCAGCAGTGTTGATGGACACACTGAAGCTTTCTTT. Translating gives CASSVDGHTEAFF.

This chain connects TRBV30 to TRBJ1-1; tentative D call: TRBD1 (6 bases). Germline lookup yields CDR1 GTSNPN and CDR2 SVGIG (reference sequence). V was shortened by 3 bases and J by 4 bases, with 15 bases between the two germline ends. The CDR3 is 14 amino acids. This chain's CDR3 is CAWRLTGWSTEAFF. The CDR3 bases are TGTGCCTGGAGGTTAACAGGGTGGAGCACTGAAGCTTTCTTT.

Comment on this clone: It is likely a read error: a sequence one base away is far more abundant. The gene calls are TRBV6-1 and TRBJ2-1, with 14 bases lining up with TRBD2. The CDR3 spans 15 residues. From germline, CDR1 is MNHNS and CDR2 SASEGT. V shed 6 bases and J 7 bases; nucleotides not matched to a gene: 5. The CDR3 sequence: CASSGTSGSRNEQFF. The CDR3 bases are TGTGCCAGCAGCGGGACTAGCGGGAGTAGGAATGAGCAGTTCTTC.

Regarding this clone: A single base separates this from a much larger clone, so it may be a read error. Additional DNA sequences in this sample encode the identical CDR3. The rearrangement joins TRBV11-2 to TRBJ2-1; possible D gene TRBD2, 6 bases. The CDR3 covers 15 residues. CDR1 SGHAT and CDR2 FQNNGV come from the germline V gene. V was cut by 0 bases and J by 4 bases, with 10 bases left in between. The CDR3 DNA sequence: TGTGCCAGCAGCTTAGAACGGGAGTCATACAATGAGCAGTTCTTC. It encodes CASSLERESYNEQFF.

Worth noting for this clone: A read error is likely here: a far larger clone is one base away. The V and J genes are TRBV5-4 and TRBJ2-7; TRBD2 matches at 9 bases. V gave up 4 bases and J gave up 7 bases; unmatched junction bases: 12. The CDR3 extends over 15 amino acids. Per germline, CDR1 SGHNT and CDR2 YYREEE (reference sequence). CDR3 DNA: TGTGCCAGCAGCCAAGGGGCTAGCGGGATGAAAGAGCAGTACTTC. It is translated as CASSQGASGMKEQYF. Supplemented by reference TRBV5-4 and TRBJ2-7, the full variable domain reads ETGVTQSPTHLIKTRGQQVTLRCSSQSGHNTVSWYQQALGQGPQFIFQYYREEENGRGNFPPRFSGLQFPNYSSELNVNALELDDSALYLCASSQGASGMKEQYFGPGTRLTVT.

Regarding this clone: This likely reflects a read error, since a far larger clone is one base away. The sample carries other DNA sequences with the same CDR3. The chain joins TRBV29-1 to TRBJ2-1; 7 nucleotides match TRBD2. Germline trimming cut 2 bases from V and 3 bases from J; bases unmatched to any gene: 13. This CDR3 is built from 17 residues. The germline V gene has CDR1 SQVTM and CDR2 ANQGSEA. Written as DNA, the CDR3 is TGCAGCGTTGAATTGGGGGGACTGGCGGGAGTCTACAATGAGCAGTTCTTC. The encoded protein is CSVELGGLAGVYNEQFF.

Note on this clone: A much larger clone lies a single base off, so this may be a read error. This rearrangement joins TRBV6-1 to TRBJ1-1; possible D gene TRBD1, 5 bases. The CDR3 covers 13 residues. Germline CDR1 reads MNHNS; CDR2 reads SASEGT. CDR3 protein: CASSGQPNTEGFF. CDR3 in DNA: TGTGCCAGCAGTGGACAGCCGAACACTGAAGGTTTCTTT.

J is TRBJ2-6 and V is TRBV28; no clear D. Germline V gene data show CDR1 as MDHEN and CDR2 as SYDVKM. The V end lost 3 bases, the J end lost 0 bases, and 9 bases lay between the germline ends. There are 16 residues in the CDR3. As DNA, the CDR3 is TGTGCCAGCAGTTTTGGTGCGCTCTCTGGGGCCAACGTCCTGACTTTC. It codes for CASSFGALSGANVLTF. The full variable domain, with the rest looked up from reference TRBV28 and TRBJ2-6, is DVKVTQSSRYLVKRTGEKVFLECVQDMDHENMFWYRQDPGLGLRLIYFSYDVKMKEKGDIPEGYSVSREKKERFSLILESASTNQTSMYLCASSFGALSGANVLTFGAGSRLTVL.

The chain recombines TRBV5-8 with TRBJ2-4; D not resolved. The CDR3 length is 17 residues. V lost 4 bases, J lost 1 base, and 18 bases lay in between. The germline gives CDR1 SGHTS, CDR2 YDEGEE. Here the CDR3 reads CASSPWGNLAAKNIQYF. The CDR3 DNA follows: TGTGCCAGCAGCCCCTGGGGAAACCTGGCGGCCAAAAACATTCAGTACTTC.